What follows are 23 T cell receptor beta chains derived from one specimen sequenced in a study of OX40 agonist ivuxolimab in advanced cancers. The assay was immunoSEQ multiplex PCR, and TCRdb's table has in-frame clones only and misses some. The top ten hold about a sixth of the sample, which has tens of thousands of clones, around 94% seen once. Specimen: CD4+ or CD8+ T cells sorted from blood, collected in a trial of the OX40 agonist ivuxolimab. All receptors derive from an adult with an advanced solid tumor such as melanoma, head and neck, liver or kidney cancer.

The chain employs TRBV15 and TRBJ2-2; a possible D gene is TRBD2 (6 bases). This CDR3 has 18 amino acids. CDR1 is LNHNV, CDR2 YYDKDF, per germline (reference sequence). V was clipped by 5 bases and J by 3 bases, with 22 bases between them. As DNA, the CDR3 is TGTGCCACCAGCGGGGAAACTTGGACGACGGGGGACACCGGGGAGCTGTTTTTT. Its protein product is CATSGETWTTGDTGELFF.

The J gene is TRBJ2-1, the V gene TRBV7-9; 10 bases line up with TRBD1. The J segment lost 3 bases and the V segment lost 3 bases, leaving 8 bases of the junction unmatched. The CDR3 spans 17 residues. The V gene's germline CDR1 is SEHNR and CDR2 FQNEAQ (reference sequence). CDR3 loop: CASSFPGTGVDYNEQFF. CDR3 DNA sequence: TGTGCCAGCAGCTTTCCCGGGACAGGGGTAGACTACAATGAGCAGTTCTTC.

The chain uses TRBV6-5 and TRBJ2-5; TRBD2 might be the D (6 bases). The DNA end favors TRBJ2-7, so the J call may be wrong. CDR3 length equals 14 residues. Germline lookup yields CDR1 MNHEY and CDR2 SVGAGI. CDR3 nucleotides: TGTGCCAGCAGGACGCGGACTATCTTCGGCGAGCAGTACTTC. Translation: CASRTRTIFGEQYF.

V is TRBV10-3 and J is TRBJ2-5; the match to TRBD2 covers 10 bases. Germline trimming cut 2 bases from V and 5 bases from J; bases unmatched to any gene: 5. Germline V gene sequence: CDR1 ENHRY, CDR2 SYGVKD. This CDR3 has 15 amino acids. The CDR3 region is CAISEQRGGEETQYF. In DNA, the CDR3 is TGTGCCATCAGTGAGCAGCGGGGGGGAGAGGAGACCCAGTACTTC.

The J gene is TRBJ2-3, the V gene TRBV4-1; possible D gene TRBD2, 5 bases. CDR1 MGHRA and CDR2 YSYEKL come from the germline V gene. CDR3 length: 17 amino acids. V was cut by 1 base and J by 2 bases, with 16 bases left in between. CDR3 DNA: TGCGCCAGCAGCCAAGGCGTAGGTCGGGGAGTCACAGATACGCAGTATTTT. This translates into CASSQGVGRGVTDTQYF.

The chain joins TRBV28 to TRBJ2-1; 9 nucleotides agree with TRBD2. The CDR3 runs 19 residues. Germline CDR1 MDHEN, CDR2 SYDVKM. J gave up 3 bases and V 7 bases, and 19 bases lay outside the gene matches. The CDR3 DNA is TGTGCCAGCACCGCTGCCCCGCTAGCGGGAACCTCCTACTACAATGAGCAGTTCTTC. Its protein product is CASTAAPLAGTSYYNEQFF.

J is TRBJ2-3 and V is TRBV19; D may be TRBD1 or TRBD2 (6 bases each). The CDR3 sequence is 16 residues long. Germline CDR1 is LNHDA and CDR2 is SQIVND (reference sequence). V lost 10 bases and J lost 0, with 20 bases in between. CDR3: CATLLEGGPSTDTQYF. DNA of the CDR3: TGTGCCACCCTCCTTGAGGGGGGTCCTAGCACAGATACGCAGTATTTT.

This clone was detected a few times. V gene TRBV11-2 combines with J gene TRBJ2-7; 13 bases agree with TRBD2. This CDR3 comprises 15 residues. Looked up from germline, CDR1 is SGHAT and CDR2 is FQNNGV. The V segment lost 5 bases and the J segment 5 bases; nucleotides outside the gene matches: 6. CDR3 sequence: CASSATSGRGNEQYF. The CDR3 DNA is TGTGCCAGCAGCGCTACTAGCGGGAGGGGGAACGAGCAGTACTTC.

V is TRBV2 and J is TRBJ1-5, with 12 bases identical to TRBD1. The trim removed 4 bases at V and 7 bases at J, leaving 8 bases unmatched. This CDR3 is built from 16 residues. Germline values: CDR1 SNHLY, CDR2 FYNNEI. CDR3 DNA: TGTGCCAGCAGTGGGCCGGGACAGGGGGCGAGCCAGCCCCAGCATTTT. This encodes CASSGPGQGASQPQHF.

The genes are TRBV27 and TRBJ1-1; 9 bases match TRBD1. The CDR3 consists of 15 residues. CDR1 is MNHEY, CDR2 SMNVEV, per germline (reference sequence). The J segment lost 5 bases and the V segment lost 2 bases, leaving 6 bases of the junction unmatched. In DNA, the CDR3 is TGTGCCAGCAGTTTAGGGGCGACAGGGGGAACTGAAGCTTTCTTT. Encoded protein: CASSLGATGGTEAFF.

Points on this clone: The sample carries other DNA sequences with the same CDR3. The J gene is TRBJ1-2, the V gene TRBV27; 7 bases agree with TRBD1. This CDR3 is 15 amino acids long. The germline CDR1 and CDR2 sequences are MNHEY and SMNVEV (reference sequence). V gave up 1 base and J gave up 4 bases; unmatched junction bases: 6. The CDR3 spells CASSLFPGGGYGYTF. CDR3 sequence (DNA): TGTGCCAGCAGTTTATTTCCAGGGGGGGGCTATGGCTACACCTTC.

The V call is TRBV2, the J call TRBJ1-2; D remains unclear. Trimming took 2 bases from V and 7 from J, leaving 17 bases between them. The CDR3 runs to 15 residues. Germline V CDR1 and CDR2: SNHLY, FYNNEI. CDR3 coding DNA: TGTGCCAGCAGTGAAAGCGCTGGCCAGGCATCTGGCTACACCTTC. It specifies CASSESAGQASGYTF.

J is TRBJ2-7 and V is TRBV30, with TRBD1 identical over 7 bases. J was trimmed by 5 bases and V by 3 bases; bases with no gene match: 7. Germline V gene sequence: CDR1 GTSNPN, CDR2 SVGIG (reference sequence). The CDR3 loop spans 13 amino acids. CDR3: CAWRLQGLNEQYF. The CDR3, as DNA: TGTGCCTGGAGGTTACAGGGGCTGAACGAGCAGTACTTC.

This clone occurred once. The chain joins TRBV7-2 to TRBJ2-7; D is unclear. Trimming shortened V by 4 bases and J by 3 bases, and 13 bases separated the two germline ends. This CDR3 region has 14 residues. Germline CDR1 is SGHTA and CDR2 is FQGNSA. CDR3: CASSSSFDNYEQYF. As DNA, the CDR3 is TGTGCCAGCAGCTCCTCGTTCGATAACTACGAGCAGTACTTC.

The genes are TRBV14 and TRBJ1-1; no definite D call. Trimming shortened V by 0 bases and J by 4 bases, and 6 bases separated the two germline ends. Germline CDR1 reads SGHDN; CDR2 reads FVKESK. The CDR3 loop spans 13 amino acids. CDR3 amino acids: CASSQEVGTEAFF. In DNA, the CDR3 is TGTGCCAGCAGCCAAGAAGTCGGCACTGAAGCTTTCTTT.

The chain carries TRBV5-5 and TRBJ2-1; perhaps TRBD1 as D (5 bases). Germline CDR1 reads SGHKS; CDR2 reads YYEKEE (reference sequence). The CDR3 is 14 amino acids. Trimming cost V 4 bases and J 4 bases, with 12 bases left between them. CDR3 loop: CASSALNRYNEQFF. The DNA for the CDR3 is TGTGCCAGCAGCGCGCTTAACAGGTACAATGAGCAGTTCTTC.

CDR3 in DNA: TGTGCCAGCAGCCCCAGCTCGGGATACTATGGCTACACCTTC. Translating gives CASSPSSGYYGYTF. The chain has TRBV9 and TRBJ1-2, with D unclear. The CDR3 is 14 amino acids. With 4 bases removed from V and 3 bases from J, the gap between germline ends came to 13 bases. Germline assignment: CDR1 SGDLS and CDR2 YYNGEE.

The chain carries TRBV19 and TRBJ1-1; 7 bases fit TRBD1. This CDR3 comprises 12 residues. After removal of 4 bases from V and 7 bases from J, the junction contained 3 bases not matched to a gene. Per the germline V gene, CDR1 is LNHDA and CDR2 is SQIVND (reference sequence). The CDR3 sequence: CASSTGGGEAFF. For the CDR3, the DNA is TGTGCCAGTAGTACAGGGGGGGGTGAAGCTTTCTTT.

The chain couples TRBV27 to TRBJ2-1; 8 nucleotides align to TRBD2. This CDR3 region has 15 residues. The germline V gene encodes CDR1 MNHEY and CDR2 SMNVEV (reference sequence). With 6 bases clipped from V and 4 bases from J, the junction kept 8 bases outside the gene matches. CDR3 DNA sequence: TGTGCCAGCAGCTACAGCGGGGGACTTTACAATGAGCAGTTCTTC. Its protein product is CASSYSGGLYNEQFF.

The V and J genes are TRBV28 and TRBJ1-1; D gene ambiguous. Trimming took off 10 bases at V and 1 base at J, with 16 bases between the two ends. Germline CDR1 reads MDHEN; CDR2 reads SYDVKM. This CDR3 region has 14 residues. CDR3 region: CATFEWDGNTEAFF. The CDR3, as DNA: TGTGCCACCTTCGAGTGGGATGGGAACACTGAAGCTTTCTTT.

The chain is built from TRBV7-8 and TRBJ2-5, with 9 positions matching TRBD2. CDR3 length: 16 residues. Germline assignment: CDR1 SGHVS and CDR2 FQNEAQ. V lost 0 bases to trimming and J lost 2 bases; unmatched junction nucleotides: 4. The CDR3 here is CASSLARREGQETQYF. The CDR3 DNA is TGTGCCAGCAGCTTAGCGAGGCGGGAGGGTCAAGAGACCCAGTACTTC.

The rearrangement joins TRBV28 to TRBJ2-2; 11 nucleotides agree with TRBD2. Germline CDR1 MDHEN, CDR2 SYDVKM. This CDR3 is built from 17 residues. With V trimmed by 3 bases and J by 3 bases, 6 bases remained unmatched. CDR3 protein: CASSFPGTSGHTGELFF. CDR3 sequence (DNA): TGTGCCAGCAGTTTCCCTGGGACTAGCGGACACACCGGGGAGCTGTTTTTT.

The chain recombines TRBV2 with TRBJ1-1; 12 bases agree with TRBD1. Germline assignment: CDR1 SNHLY and CDR2 FYNNEI. The V and J ends lost 11 bases and 8 bases, in that order; junction bases with no gene match: 9. This CDR3 contains 13 residues. CDR3 sequence (DNA): TGTGCCCGGGGGGACAGGGGGCGTGAGGAAGCTTTCTTT. This sequence encodes CARGDRGREEAFF.